A selection of T cell receptor beta chains follows, all from one sample in a study of shared clonotypes between healthy human individuals. Clones were read by immunoSEQ multiplex PCR, and TCRdb kept only the in-frame ones, dropping some. The sample records some 2,100,000 clones, approximately 96% being singletons. The source material was naive CD4+ T cells sorted from blood. Receptors were obtained from a man between 18 and 29 years old in good health. Each CDR3 is given with its conserved first and last residue. Each record gives: J gene, D gene, V gene, clone size, CDR3 protein, CDR3 DNA. A D gene is named only where the DNA matches it firmly. Not every row has a clone size; where given, it reads once, few, many or a size class.

J: TRBJ2-5; D: TRBD2; V: TRBV5-4; size: NA; CDR3: CASSTGTSPETQYF; DNA: TGTGCCAGCAGTACCGGGACTAGCCCAGAGACCCAGTACTTC
J: TRBJ1-1; D: NA; V: TRBV25-1; size: NA; CDR3: CASSERRGNTEAFF; DNA: TGTGCCAGCAGTGAAAGGCGGGGGAACACTGAAGCTTTCTTT
J: TRBJ2-1; D: TRBD2; V: TRBV5-1; size: NA; CDR3: CASSASGDSYNEQFF; DNA: TGCGCCAGCAGCGCTAGCGGGGATTCCTACAATGAGCAGTTCTTC
J: TRBJ1-1; D: NA; V: TRBV18; size: NA; CDR3: CASSLATSSMNTEAFF; DNA: TGTGCCAGCTCACTGGCAACAAGTTCAATGAACACTGAAGCTTTCTTT
J: TRBJ2-1; D: TRBD2; V: TRBV7-9; size: NA; CDR3: CASSRGGTYNEQFF; DNA: TGTGCCAGCAGCCGGGGGGGTACCTACAATGAGCAGTTCTTC
J: TRBJ2-7; D: TRBD1; V: TRBV7-2; size: once; CDR3: CASSLGDRIYEQYF; DNA: TGTGCCAGCAGCTTAGGGGACAGGATTTACGAGCAGTACTTC
J: TRBJ2-2; D: TRBD1; V: TRBV5-1; size: NA; CDR3: CASSRGQGATGELFF; DNA: TGCGCCAGCAGCCGGGGACAGGGGGCTACCGGGGAGCTGTTTTTT
J: TRBJ2-3; D: NA; V: TRBV28; size: NA; CDR3: CASSLTDTQYF; DNA: TGTGCCAGCAGTTTAACGGATACGCAGTATTTT
J: TRBJ2-3; D: NA; V: TRBV27; size: NA; CDR3: CASSLSGRSTDTQYF; DNA: TGTGCCAGCAGTTTATCGGGGCGGTCAACAGATACGCAGTATTTT
J: TRBJ1-5; D: NA; V: TRBV28; size: NA; CDR3: CASSPPGSNQPQHF; DNA: TGTGCCAGCAGCCCTCCCGGGAGCAATCAGCCCCAGCATTTT
J: TRBJ2-3; D: TRBD2; V: TRBV5-1; size: once; CDR3: CASSDTSGRGTQYF; DNA: TGCGCCAGCAGCGATACTAGCGGGAGAGGTACGCAGTATTTT
J: TRBJ2-3; D: NA; V: TRBV25-1; size: NA; CDR3: CASRSDTQYF; DNA: TGTGCCAGCAGGTCAGATACGCAGTATTTT
J: TRBJ2-7; D: NA; V: TRBV25-1; size: NA; CDR3: CASSDRGPYEQYF; DNA: TGTGCCAGCAGTGACCGGGGACCCTACGAGCAGTACTTC
J: TRBJ1-4; D: NA; V: TRBV10-3; size: NA; CDR3: CAISDQGGEKLFF; DNA: TGTGCCATCAGTGACCAGGGAGGAGAAAAACTGTTTTTT
J: TRBJ2-2; D: TRBD1; V: TRBV2; size: NA; CDR3: CASSSTGTANTGELFF; DNA: TGTGCCAGCAGTTCAACCGGGACAGCGAACACCGGGGAGCTGTTTTTT
J: TRBJ1-2; D: TRBD1; V: TRBV7-2; size: NA; CDR3: CASSLGRQGRGYTF; DNA: TGTGCCAGCAGCTTAGGCCGACAGGGCCGTGGCTACACCTTC
J: TRBJ1-1; D: TRBD1; V: TRBV7-2; size: NA; CDR3: CASSSGQGVTEAFF; DNA: TGTGCCAGCAGCTCGGGACAGGGAGTCACTGAAGCTTTCTTT
J: TRBJ1-2; D: NA; V: TRBV27; size: NA; CDR3: CASSSLPVNYGYTF; DNA: TGTGCCAGCAGTTCCCTCCCTGTGAACTATGGCTACACCTTC
J: TRBJ2-1; D: NA; V: TRBV6-5; size: NA; CDR3: CATYPKRSANEQFF; DNA: TGTGCCACATACCCCAAGCGATCGGCCAATGAGCAGTTCTTC
J: TRBJ2-5; D: NA; V: TRBV11-2; size: NA; CDR3: CASSLDLVGTQYF; DNA: TGTGCCAGCAGCTTAGACCTCGTGGGGACCCAGTACTTC
J: TRBJ1-6; D: TRBD1; V: TRBV5-6; size: NA; CDR3: CASRTGEGTYNSPLHF; DNA: TGTGCCAGCAGGACAGGGGAGGGCACCTATAATTCACCCCTCCACTTT
J: TRBJ2-5; D: NA; V: TRBV25-1; size: NA; CDR3: CASSEDRQAFKETQYF; DNA: TGTGCCAGCAGTGAAGATAGACAGGCTTTTAAAGAGACCCAGTACTTC
J: TRBJ2-7; D: NA; V: TRBV5-5; size: NA; CDR3: CASSSMTLPYEQYF; DNA: TGTGCCAGCAGCTCCATGACTCTGCCCTACGAGCAGTACTTC
J: TRBJ2-2; D: NA; V: TRBV10-2; size: NA; CDR3: CASRAGRNTGELFF; DNA: TGCGCCAGCAGAGCCGGACGGAACACCGGGGAGCTGTTTTTT
J: TRBJ1-4; D: NA; V: TRBV4-1; size: NA; CDR3: CASSQEAREEKLFF; DNA: TGCGCCAGCAGCCAAGAAGCTAGGGAGGAAAAACTGTTTTTT
J: TRBJ2-7; D: TRBD1; V: TRBV6-5; size: once; CDR3: CASSSTGTGASYEQYF; DNA: TGTGCCAGCAGTTCAACCGGGACAGGGGCCTCCTACGAGCAGTACTTC
J: TRBJ1-1; D: TRBD1; V: TRBV11-3; size: NA; CDR3: CASSLGQGPNTEAFF; DNA: TGTGCCAGCAGCTTAGGACAGGGCCCGAACACTGAAGCTTTCTTT
J: TRBJ1-6; D: NA; V: TRBV6-6; size: NA; CDR3: CASSYSRADNSPLHF; DNA: TGTGCCAGCAGTTACAGCAGGGCCGATAATTCACCCCTCCACTTT
J: TRBJ2-1; D: NA; V: TRBV6-6; size: NA; CDR3: CASSQHNEQFF; DNA: TGTGCCAGCAGTCAGCACAATGAGCAGTTCTTC
J: TRBJ1-3; D: NA; V: TRBV5-4; size: NA; CDR3: CASSLGRQSGTIYF; DNA: TGTGCCAGCAGCTTGGGGCGTCAGTCGGGCACCATATATTTT
J: TRBJ2-2; D: NA; V: TRBV2; size: NA; CDR3: CASRGRANTGELFF; DNA: TGTGCCAGCAGGGGCAGGGCGAACACCGGGGAGCTGTTTTTT
J: TRBJ1-1; D: NA; V: TRBV11-2; size: once; CDR3: CASSSKFKNTEAFF; DNA: TGTGCCAGCAGCTCTAAATTCAAGAACACTGAAGCTTTCTTT
J: TRBJ1-2; D: NA; V: TRBV10-3; size: NA; CDR3: CAISDGSYYGYTF; DNA: TGTGCCATCAGTGATGGCTCGTACTATGGCTACACCTTC
J: TRBJ2-3; D: NA; V: TRBV6-5; size: NA; CDR3: CASSYSSASIAQYF; DNA: TGTGCCAGCAGTTACTCATCGGCTAGCATAGCGCAGTATTTT
J: TRBJ1-3; D: NA; V: TRBV25-1; size: NA; CDR3: CASRSTYSGNTIYF; DNA: TGTGCCAGCAGGTCAACTTACTCTGGAAACACCATATATTTT
J: TRBJ2-1; D: NA; V: TRBV2; size: NA; CDR3: CASNEGVSYNEQFF; DNA: TGTGCCAGCAATGAGGGAGTTTCCTACAATGAGCAGTTCTTC
J: TRBJ2-5; D: TRBD1; V: TRBV14; size: NA; CDR3: CASSQSYRGTQETQYF; DNA: TGTGCCAGCAGCCAATCTTACAGGGGAACCCAAGAGACCCAGTACTTC
J: TRBJ1-1; D: TRBD1; V: TRBV6-5; size: NA; CDR3: CASSLTGATEAFF; DNA: TGTGCCAGCAGCCTAACAGGGGCCACTGAAGCTTTCTTT
J: TRBJ2-7; D: NA; V: TRBV27; size: NA; CDR3: CASSLTGTPYEQYF; DNA: TGTGCCAGCAGTTTAACTGGCACTCCCTACGAGCAGTACTTC
J: TRBJ1-4; D: NA; V: TRBV5-4; size: NA; CDR3: CASSLGGDPNEKLFF; DNA: TGTGCCAGCAGCTTGGGCGGAGACCCCAATGAAAAACTGTTTTTT
J: TRBJ1-2; D: NA; V: TRBV30; size: NA; CDR3: CAWMGHTANYGYTF; DNA: TGTGCCTGGATGGGACACACTGCTAACTATGGCTACACCTTC
J: TRBJ2-5; D: NA; V: TRBV4-3; size: NA; CDR3: CASSQEWPSGQETQYF; DNA: TGCGCCAGCAGCCAAGAATGGCCGTCCGGACAAGAGACCCAGTACTTC
J: TRBJ2-7; D: NA; V: TRBV6-5; size: NA; CDR3: CASSYEGRGAYEQYF; DNA: TGTGCCAGCAGTTACGAGGGCAGGGGGGCCTACGAGCAGTACTTC
J: TRBJ2-2; D: NA; V: TRBV29-1; size: NA; CDR3: CSASGDTGELFF; DNA: TGCAGCGCTTCCGGGGACACCGGGGAGCTGTTTTTT
J: TRBJ2-7; D: NA; V: TRBV5-1; size: once; CDR3: CASFGEDGTEQYF; DNA: TGCGCCAGTTTTGGGGAAGACGGGACCGAGCAGTACTTC
J: TRBJ2-7; D: TRBD2; V: TRBV5-4; size: NA; CDR3: CASSPAGGTTLDEQYF; DNA: TGTGCCAGCAGCCCCGCCGGGGGGACCACTTTAGACGAGCAGTACTTC
J: TRBJ1-1; D: NA; V: TRBV6-5; size: NA; CDR3: CASLTGAMNTEAFF; DNA: TGTGCCAGCTTGACGGGGGCGATGAACACTGAAGCTTTCTTT
J: TRBJ2-7; D: TRBD1; V: TRBV19; size: NA; CDR3: CASSQTGQSFYEQYF; DNA: TGTGCCAGTAGTCAAACGGGACAGAGTTTTTACGAGCAGTACTTC
J: TRBJ2-5; D: NA; V: TRBV28; size: once; CDR3: CASSLYSTPRVDPEEETQYF; DNA: TGTGCCAGCAGTTTATATTCAACACCCAGGGTAGATCCGGAGGAAGAGACCCAGTACTTC
J: TRBJ2-1; D: TRBD2; V: TRBV5-1; size: once; CDR3: CASSLKLAGAGEQFF; DNA: TGCGCCAGCAGCTTGAAACTAGCGGGAGCCGGTGAGCAGTTCTTC